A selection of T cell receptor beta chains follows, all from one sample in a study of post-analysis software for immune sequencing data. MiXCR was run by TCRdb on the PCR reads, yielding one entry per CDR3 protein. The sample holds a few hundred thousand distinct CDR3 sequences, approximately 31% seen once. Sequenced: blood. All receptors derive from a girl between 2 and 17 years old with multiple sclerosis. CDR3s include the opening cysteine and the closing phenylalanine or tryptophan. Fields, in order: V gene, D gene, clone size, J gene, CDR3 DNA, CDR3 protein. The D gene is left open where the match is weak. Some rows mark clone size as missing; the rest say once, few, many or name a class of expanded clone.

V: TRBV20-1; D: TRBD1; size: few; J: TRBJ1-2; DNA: TGCAGTGCTTCGGACAGGCGCAGGTTCTCTGGCTACACCTTC; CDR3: CSASDRRRFSGYTF
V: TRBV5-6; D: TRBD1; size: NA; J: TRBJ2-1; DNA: TGTGTCAGCAGCTTGGACAGGGGACAGCAGTTCTTC; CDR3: CVSSLDRGQQFF
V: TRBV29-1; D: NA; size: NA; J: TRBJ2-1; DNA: TGCAGCGCCCCTAGCCCTAATGAGCAGTTCTTC; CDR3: CSAPSPNEQFF
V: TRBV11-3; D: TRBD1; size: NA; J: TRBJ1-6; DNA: TGTGCCAGCAGCCTAGACGGGACAGACAATTCACCCCTCCACTTT; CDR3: CASSLDGTDNSPLHF
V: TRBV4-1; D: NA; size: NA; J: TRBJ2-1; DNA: TGCGCCAGCAGCCCCGCGCTGGCGAATTACAATGAGCAGTTCTTC; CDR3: CASSPALANYNEQFF
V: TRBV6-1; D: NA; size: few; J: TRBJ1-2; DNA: TGTGCCAGCAGTGAAGCGCGAAGGGGTTTAGGGTATGGCTACACCTTC; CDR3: CASSEARRGLGYGYTF
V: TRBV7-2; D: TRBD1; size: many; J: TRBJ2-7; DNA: TGTGCCAGCAGCTTACATGGACAGGGGGTTGGCGAGCAGTACTTC; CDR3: CASSLHGQGVGEQYF
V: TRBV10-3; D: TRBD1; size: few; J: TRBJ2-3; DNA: TGTGCCATCAGTGAGAGGACAGGGTCGACAGATACGCAGTATTTT; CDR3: CAISERTGSTDTQYF
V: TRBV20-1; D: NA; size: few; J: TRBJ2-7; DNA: TGCAGTGCTAGACGCGCGCTGGGGGAAAATGAGCAGTACTTC; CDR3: CSARRALGENEQYF
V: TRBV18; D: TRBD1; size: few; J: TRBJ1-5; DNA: TGTGCCAGCAGTCCAGGGGGCGGCAATCAGCCCCAGCATTTT; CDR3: CASSPGGGNQPQHF
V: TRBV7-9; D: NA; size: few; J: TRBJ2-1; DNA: TGTGCCGGCAGCCCACAGAGCAATGAGCAGTTCTTC; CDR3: CAGSPQSNEQFF
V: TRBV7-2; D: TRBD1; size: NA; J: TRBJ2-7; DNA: TGTGCCAGCAGCCCCGCGGGACAGGGCTACGAGCAGTACTTC; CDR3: CASSPAGQGYEQYF
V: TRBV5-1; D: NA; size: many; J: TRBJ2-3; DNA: TGTGCCAGCAGCTTATCAGATACGCAGTATTTT; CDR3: CASSLSDTQYF
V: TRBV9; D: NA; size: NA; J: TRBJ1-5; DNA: TGTGCCAGCAGCACCGGGACAACCAGCAATCAGCCCCAGCATTTT; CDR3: CASSTGTTSNQPQHF
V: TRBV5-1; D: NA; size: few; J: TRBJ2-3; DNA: TGCGCCAGCAGCTTGGGAGGGGTTCCGGAAGATACGCAGTATTTT; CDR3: CASSLGGVPEDTQYF
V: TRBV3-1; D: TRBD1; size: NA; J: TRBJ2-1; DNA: TGTGCCAGCAAGCTGGACAGGGCCTACAATGAGCAGTTCTTC; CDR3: CASKLDRAYNEQFF
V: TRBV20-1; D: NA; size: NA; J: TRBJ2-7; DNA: TGCAGTGCTAGGCCGAACAGGGCTGGCTACGAGCAGTACTTC; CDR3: CSARPNRAGYEQYF
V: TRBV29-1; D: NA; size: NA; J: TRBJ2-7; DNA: TGCAGCGTTGGGACTTTCGAGAGCTACGAGCAGTACTTC; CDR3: CSVGTFESYEQYF
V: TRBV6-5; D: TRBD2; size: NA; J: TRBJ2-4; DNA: TGTGCCAGCAGTTACTCGATGGTGGGAGGGGATGAGCAGTACTTC; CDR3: CASSYSMVGGDEQYF
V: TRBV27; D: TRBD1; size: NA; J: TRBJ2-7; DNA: TGTGCCAGCAGCCCCCGGGGGACAGGGACCAAGAATCTCTACGAGCAGTACTTC; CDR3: CASSPRGTGTKNLYEQYF
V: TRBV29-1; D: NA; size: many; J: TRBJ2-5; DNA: TGCAGCGTTGAAGGGCAGCAAGAGACCCAGTACTTC; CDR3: CSVEGQQETQYF
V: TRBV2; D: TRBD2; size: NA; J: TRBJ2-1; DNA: TGTGCCAGCAGGCCTAGCGGGGGGGTCGATGAGCAGTTCTTC; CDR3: CASRPSGGVDEQFF
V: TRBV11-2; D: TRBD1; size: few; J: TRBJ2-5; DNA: TGTGCCAGCAACCGGGACAGGGGGGGCCCAGAGACCCAGTACTTC; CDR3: CASNRDRGGPETQYF
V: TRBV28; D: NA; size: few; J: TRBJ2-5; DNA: TGTGCCAGCAGTTTCCAGCTACAAGAGACCCAGTACTTC; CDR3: CASSFQLQETQYF
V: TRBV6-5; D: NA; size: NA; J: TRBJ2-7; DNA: TGTGCCAGCAGTTACAGCGGCGGGGGCCCCAGGGAGCAGTACTTC; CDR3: CASSYSGGGPREQYF
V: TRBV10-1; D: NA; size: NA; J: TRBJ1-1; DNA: TGCGCCAGCAGTGAGAATCCGGGGAACACTGAAGCTTTCTTT; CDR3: CASSENPGNTEAFF
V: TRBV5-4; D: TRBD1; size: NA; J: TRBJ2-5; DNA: TGTGCCAGCAGTACAGGGGGCGAAGAGACCCAGTACTTC; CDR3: CASSTGGEETQYF
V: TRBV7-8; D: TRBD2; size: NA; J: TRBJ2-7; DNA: TGTGCCAGCAGCTTAGCCTTAGCGGGGGATTACGAGCAGTACTTC; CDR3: CASSLALAGDYEQYF
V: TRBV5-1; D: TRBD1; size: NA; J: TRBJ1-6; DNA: TGCGCCAGCAGCGGATGGACAGGGGGCGATGGTTCACTCCTCCACTTT; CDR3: CASSGWTGGDGSLLHF
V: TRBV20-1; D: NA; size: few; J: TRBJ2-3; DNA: TGCAGTGCTAGGCCTAGCGTGGGATCAGATACGCAGTATTTT; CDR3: CSARPSVGSDTQYF
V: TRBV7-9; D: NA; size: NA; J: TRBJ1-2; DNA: TGTGCCAGCACGGGACCGCCTCAGGATGGCTACACCTTC; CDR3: CASTGPPQDGYTF
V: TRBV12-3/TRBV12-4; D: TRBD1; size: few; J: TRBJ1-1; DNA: TGTGCCAGCAGTTCGCCTTCAACAGGGGACACTGAAGCTTTCTTT; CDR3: CASSSPSTGDTEAFF
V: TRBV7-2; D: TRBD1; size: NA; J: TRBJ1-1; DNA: TGTGCCAGCAGCCCGGACAGGGGGCTTGCGGGTAGCACTGAAGCTTTCTTT; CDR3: CASSPDRGLAGSTEAFF
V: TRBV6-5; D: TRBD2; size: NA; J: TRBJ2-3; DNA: TGTGCCAGCAGTCCCTCGAGCGGGGCGGGTGTAGATACGCAGTATTTT; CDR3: CASSPSSGAGVDTQYF
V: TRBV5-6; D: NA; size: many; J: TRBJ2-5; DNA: TGTGCCAGCAGCTTGGAGCGTAGGGAGACCCAGTACTTC; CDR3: CASSLERRETQYF
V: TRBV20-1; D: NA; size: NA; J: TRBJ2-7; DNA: TGCAGTGCTAGGCAGGGACATAAGTGGTACGAGCAGTACTTC; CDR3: CSARQGHKWYEQYF